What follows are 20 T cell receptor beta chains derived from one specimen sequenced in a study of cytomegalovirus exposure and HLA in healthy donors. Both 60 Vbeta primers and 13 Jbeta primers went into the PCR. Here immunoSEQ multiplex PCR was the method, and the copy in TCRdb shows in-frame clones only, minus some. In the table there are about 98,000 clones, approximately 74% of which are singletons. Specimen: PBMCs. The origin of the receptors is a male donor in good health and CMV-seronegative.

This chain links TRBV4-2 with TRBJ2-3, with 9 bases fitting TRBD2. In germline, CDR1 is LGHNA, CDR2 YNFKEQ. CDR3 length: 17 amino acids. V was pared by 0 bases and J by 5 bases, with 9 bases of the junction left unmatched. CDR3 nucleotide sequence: TGTGCCAGCAGCCAAGAGGAGGGAGCGGGAGGAGGAGATACGCAGTATTTT. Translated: CASSQEEGAGGGDTQYF.

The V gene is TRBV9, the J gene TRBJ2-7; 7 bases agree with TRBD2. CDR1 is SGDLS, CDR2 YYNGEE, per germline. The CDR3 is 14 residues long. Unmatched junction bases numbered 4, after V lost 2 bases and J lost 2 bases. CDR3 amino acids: CASSVGTTPYEQYF. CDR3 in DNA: TGTGCCAGCAGCGTTGGGACTACCCCCTACGAGCAGTACTTC.

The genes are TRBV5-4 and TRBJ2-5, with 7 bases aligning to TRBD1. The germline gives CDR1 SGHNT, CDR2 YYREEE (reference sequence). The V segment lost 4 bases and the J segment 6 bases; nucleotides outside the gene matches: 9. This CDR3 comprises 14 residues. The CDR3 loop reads CASSLGQAGQTQYF. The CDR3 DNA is TGTGCCAGCAGCCTAGGACAGGCGGGCCAGACCCAGTACTTC.

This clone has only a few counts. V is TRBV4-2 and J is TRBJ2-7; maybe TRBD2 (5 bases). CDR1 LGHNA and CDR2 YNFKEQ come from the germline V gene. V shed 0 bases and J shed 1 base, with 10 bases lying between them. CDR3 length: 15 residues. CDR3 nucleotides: TGTGCCAGCAGCCAAGATTTCGCGGGTTCCTACGAGCAGTACTTC. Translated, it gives CASSQDFAGSYEQYF.

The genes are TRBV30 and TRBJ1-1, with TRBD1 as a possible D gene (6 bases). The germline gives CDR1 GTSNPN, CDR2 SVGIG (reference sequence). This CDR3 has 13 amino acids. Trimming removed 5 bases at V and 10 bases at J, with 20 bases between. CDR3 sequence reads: CAWGPPGAAGAFF. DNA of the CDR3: TGTGCCTGGGGCCCACCAGGGGCCGCTGGAGCTTTCTTT.

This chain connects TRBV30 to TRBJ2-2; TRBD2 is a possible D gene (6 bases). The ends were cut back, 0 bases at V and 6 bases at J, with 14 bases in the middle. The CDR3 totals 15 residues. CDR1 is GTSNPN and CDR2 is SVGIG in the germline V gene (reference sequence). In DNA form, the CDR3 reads TGTGCCTGGAGTGTATCGCGCCTAGCGCCCGGGGAGCTGTTTTTT. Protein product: CAWSVSRLAPGELFF.

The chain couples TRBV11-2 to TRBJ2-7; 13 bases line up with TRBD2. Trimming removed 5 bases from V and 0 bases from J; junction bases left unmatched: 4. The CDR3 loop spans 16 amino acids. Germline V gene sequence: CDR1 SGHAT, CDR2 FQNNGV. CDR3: CASSPRTSGSSYEQYF. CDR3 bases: TGTGCCAGCAGCCCTCGGACTAGCGGGAGCTCCTACGAGCAGTACTTC.

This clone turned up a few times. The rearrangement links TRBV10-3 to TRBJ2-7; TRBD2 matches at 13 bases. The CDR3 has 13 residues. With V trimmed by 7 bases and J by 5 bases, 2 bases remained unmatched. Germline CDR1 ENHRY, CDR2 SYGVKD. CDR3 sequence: CAITGTSGNEQYF. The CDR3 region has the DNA TGTGCCATCACCGGGACTAGCGGGAACGAGCAGTACTTC.

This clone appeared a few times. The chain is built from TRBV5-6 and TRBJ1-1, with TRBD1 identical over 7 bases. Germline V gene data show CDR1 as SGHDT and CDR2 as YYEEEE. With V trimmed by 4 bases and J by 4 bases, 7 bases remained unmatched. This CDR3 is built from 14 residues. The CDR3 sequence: CASSQGDWGTEAFF. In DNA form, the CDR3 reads TGTGCCAGCAGCCAGGGGGACTGGGGCACTGAAGCTTTCTTT.

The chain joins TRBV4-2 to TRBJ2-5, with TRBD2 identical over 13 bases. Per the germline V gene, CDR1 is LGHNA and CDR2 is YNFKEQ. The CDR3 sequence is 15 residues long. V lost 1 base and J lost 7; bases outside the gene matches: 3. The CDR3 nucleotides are TGTGCCAGCAGCCAAGGGACTAGCGGGAGTGGGACCCAGTACTTC. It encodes CASSQGTSGSGTQYF.

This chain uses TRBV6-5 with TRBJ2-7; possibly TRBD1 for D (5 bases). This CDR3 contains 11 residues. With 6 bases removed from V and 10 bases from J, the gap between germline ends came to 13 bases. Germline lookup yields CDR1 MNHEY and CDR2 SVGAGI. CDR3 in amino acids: CASRTGHRQYF. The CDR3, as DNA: TGTGCCAGCAGGACCGGACATCGTCAGTACTTC.

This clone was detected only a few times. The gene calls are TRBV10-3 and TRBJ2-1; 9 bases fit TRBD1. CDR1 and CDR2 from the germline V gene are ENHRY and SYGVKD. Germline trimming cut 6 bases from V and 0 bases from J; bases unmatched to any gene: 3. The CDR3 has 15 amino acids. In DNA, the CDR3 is TGTGCCATCAGGGGACAGGGTAGCTCCTACAATGAGCAGTTCTTC. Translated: CAIRGQGSSYNEQFF.

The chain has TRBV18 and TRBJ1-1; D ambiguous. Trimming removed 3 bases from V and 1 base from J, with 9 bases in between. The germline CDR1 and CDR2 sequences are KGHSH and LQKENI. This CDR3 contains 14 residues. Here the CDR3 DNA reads TGTGCCAGCTCACCTATCGCGGAGAACACTGAAGCTTTCTTT. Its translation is CASSPIAENTEAFF.

CDR3 residues: CASSVVAGAEQYF. In DNA form, the CDR3 reads TGTGCCAGCAGCGTAGTTGCAGGGGCCGAGCAGTACTTC. The chain recombines TRBV9 with TRBJ2-7, with D perhaps TRBD1 (6 bases). Trimming pared 0 bases from V and 6 bases from J, leaving 10 bases between. CDR1 is SGDLS, CDR2 YYNGEE, per germline. The CDR3 contains 13 residues. Full variable domain (missing parts from reference TRBV9 and TRBJ2-7): DSGVTQTPKHLITATGQRVTLRCSPRSGDLSVYWYQQSLDQGLQFLIQYYNGEERAKGNILERFSAQQFPDLHSELNLSSLELGDSALYFCASSVVAGAEQYFGPGTRLTVT.

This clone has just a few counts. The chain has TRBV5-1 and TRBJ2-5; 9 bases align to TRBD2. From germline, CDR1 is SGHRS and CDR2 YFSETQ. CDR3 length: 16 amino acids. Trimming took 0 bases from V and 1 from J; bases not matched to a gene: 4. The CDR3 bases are TGCGCCAGCAGCTTGGGGCTAGCGGGGCCCCAAGAGACCCAGTACTTC. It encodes CASSLGLAGPQETQYF.

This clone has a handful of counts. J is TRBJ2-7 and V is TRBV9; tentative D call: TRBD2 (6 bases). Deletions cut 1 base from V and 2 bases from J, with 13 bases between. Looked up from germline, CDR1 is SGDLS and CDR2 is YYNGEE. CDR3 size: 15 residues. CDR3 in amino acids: CASSVRASEPYEQYF. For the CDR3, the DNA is TGTGCCAGCAGCGTAAGGGCTAGCGAGCCCTACGAGCAGTACTTC.

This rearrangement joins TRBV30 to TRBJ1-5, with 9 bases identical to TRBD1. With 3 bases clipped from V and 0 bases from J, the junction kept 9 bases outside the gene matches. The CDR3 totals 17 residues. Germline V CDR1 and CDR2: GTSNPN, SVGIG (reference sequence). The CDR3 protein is CAWSPDRGRVSNQPQHF. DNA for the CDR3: TGTGCCTGGAGCCCGGACAGGGGACGGGTTAGCAATCAGCCCCAGCATTTT.

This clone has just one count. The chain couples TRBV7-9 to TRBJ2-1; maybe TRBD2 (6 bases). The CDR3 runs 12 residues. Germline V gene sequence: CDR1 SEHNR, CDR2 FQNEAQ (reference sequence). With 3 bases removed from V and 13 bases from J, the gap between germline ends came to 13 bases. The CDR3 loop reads CASSFIAEHQFF. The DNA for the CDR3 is TGTGCCAGCAGCTTTATAGCGGAACACCAGTTCTTC.

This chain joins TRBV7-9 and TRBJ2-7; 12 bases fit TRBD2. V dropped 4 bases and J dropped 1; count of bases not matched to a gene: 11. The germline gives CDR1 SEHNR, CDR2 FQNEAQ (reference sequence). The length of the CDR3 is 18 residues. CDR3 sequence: CASSSPGTSGRKSYEQYF. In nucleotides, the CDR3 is TGTGCCAGCAGCTCCCCCGGGACTAGCGGGCGTAAATCCTACGAGCAGTACTTC. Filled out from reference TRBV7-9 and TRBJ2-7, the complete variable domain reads DTGVSQNPRHKITKRGQNVTFRCDPISEHNRLYWYRQTLGQGPEFLTYFQNEAQLEKSRLLSDRFSAERPKGSFSTLEIQRTEQGDSAMYLCASSSPGTSGRKSYEQYFGPGTRLTVT.

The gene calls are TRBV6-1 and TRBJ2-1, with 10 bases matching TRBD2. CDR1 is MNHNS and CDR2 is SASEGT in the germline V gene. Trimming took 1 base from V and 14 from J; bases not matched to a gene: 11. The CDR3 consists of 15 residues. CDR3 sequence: CASSEEPASGSGKFF. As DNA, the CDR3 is TGTGCCAGCAGTGAAGAGCCGGCTAGCGGGAGCGGGAAGTTCTTC.